This paragraph covers one T cell receptor beta chain sequence. The sample is drawn from a study of cytomegalovirus exposure and HLA in healthy donors. The CDR3 extends over 16 amino acids. The J segment lost 4 bases and the V segment lost 2 bases, leaving 8 bases of the junction unmatched. Germline V gene data show CDR1 as MNHNY and CDR2 as SVGAGI (reference sequence). This PCR relied on a set of 60 Vbeta primers and 13 Jbeta primers. Profiling relied on immunoSEQ multiplex PCR, and the TCRdb table lists in-frame clones only, not all of them. In the table there are about 180,000 clones, roughly 79% of which are singletons.

V gene TRBV6-6 combines with J gene TRBJ2-1; 7 bases fit TRBD2. This receptor was taken from a male donor in good health and CMV-seronegative. Sequencing used PBMCs. CDR3 coding DNA: TGTGCCAGCAGTTACCCCGAGTGGGGGGGGTACAATGAGCAGTTCTTC. It is translated as CASSYPEWGGYNEQFF.